This passage covers 14 T cell receptor beta chains from one sample sequenced in a study of blood T cells in healthy people across ages. PCR was performed a second time for about 7 to 11 cycles using a sample-barcoded 5' primer and a J-beta primer mix. One entry per CDR3 protein results from TCRdb running MiXCR on the 5' RACE reads. The table has around 400,000 distinct CDR3 sequences, more than 45% seen once. Input material: blood. The receptors were gathered from a man aged 55 to 70 in good health.

As concerns this clonotype: This may be a read error, as it is one base from a much larger clone. This chain links TRBV7-8 with TRBJ1-2, with D hard to call. V was shortened by 5 bases and J by 3 bases, with 16 bases between the two germline ends. CDR3 length: 15 residues. Germline lookup yields CDR1 SGHVS and CDR2 FQNEAQ. DNA for the CDR3: TGTGCCAGCAGCGCCTCGGTACAGACCTACTATGGCTACACCTTC. Protein sequence: CASSASVQTYYGYTF. Based on the CDR3 plus reference TRBV7-8 and TRBJ1-2, the full variable domain is GAGVSQSPRYKVAKRGQDVALRCDPISGHVSLFWYQQALGQGPEFLTYFQNEAQLDKSGLPSDRFFAERPEGSVSTLKIQRTQQEDSAVYLCASSASVQTYYGYTFGSGTRLTVV.

This clonotype was seen only once. V gene TRBV20-1 combines with J gene TRBJ1-1; D gene ambiguous. The length of the CDR3 is 15 residues. V lost 1 base, J lost 0 bases, and 12 bases lay in between. Germline CDR1 reads DFQATT; CDR2 reads SNEGSKA (reference sequence). This chain's CDR3 is CSARGVSSLNTEAFF. CDR3 nucleotides: TGCAGTGCTAGAGGAGTGAGCAGTCTGAACACTGAAGCTTTCTTT.

This clonotype was picked up one time. In DNA, the CDR3 is TGTGCCAGCAGTTTATCCCGGGACTTCGCGGCGGAGCAGTACTTC. It encodes CASSLSRDFAAEQYF. The chain recombines TRBV2 with TRBJ2-7, with D perhaps matching TRBD2 (6 bases). CDR1 and CDR2 from the germline V gene are SNHLY and FYNNEI. Between the trimmed V and J ends, which lost 5 bases and 7 bases, there was a span of 21 bases. The CDR3 has 15 amino acids.

This chain uses TRBV29-1 with TRBJ2-5; the match to TRBD2 covers 8 bases. Germline V gene lookup returns CDR1 SQVTM and CDR2 ANQGSEA. V lost 3 bases, J lost 11 bases, and 17 bases stayed unmatched. The CDR3 spans 15 residues. CDR3 DNA: TGCAGCGTTGAGGGACTAGGAGGCCTTTACAATGAGCAGTACTTC. Its protein is CSVEGLGGLYNEQYF.

This chain connects TRBV3-1 to TRBJ1-2; no firm D call. V dropped 3 bases and J dropped 2 bases, with 7 bases sitting between them. Germline V gene lookup returns CDR1 LGHDT and CDR2 YNNKEL (reference sequence). There are 13 residues in the CDR3. The CDR3 DNA sequence: TGTGCCAGCAGCCAGTCGGGGAACTATGGCTACACCTTC. This sequence encodes CASSQSGNYGYTF.

The V gene is TRBV20-1, the J gene TRBJ2-5; 12 bases map to TRBD2. CDR3 length: 15 amino acids. The V segment lost 6 bases and the J segment 4 bases; nucleotides outside the gene matches: 9. Germline values: CDR1 DFQATT, CDR2 SNEGSKA (reference sequence). CDR3 coding DNA: TGCAGTGCCCAAGATGGGGGACTAGCGGGAGAGACCCAGTACTTC. It translates to CSAQDGGLAGETQYF.

In regard to this clonotype: A junction boundary mismatches the germline segment, possibly from a read error. The CDR3 reads CASSPTGANTGELFF. The CDR3 nucleotides read TGTGCCAGCAGTCCTACAGGCGCGAACACCGGCGAGCTGTTTTTT. V is TRBV7-9 and J is TRBJ2-2; D perhaps matches TRBD1 (5 bases). The CDR3 extends over 15 amino acids. From germline, CDR1 is SEHNR and CDR2 FQNEAQ (reference sequence).

The chain employs TRBV10-3 and TRBJ1-2, with a possible D match to TRBD1 (6 bases). Germline V gene sequence: CDR1 ENHRY, CDR2 SYGVKD. CDR3 length equals 16 residues. V lost 6 bases and J 2 bases, leaving 19 bases between the germline ends. The DNA of the CDR3 is TGTGCCATCAGAGGATCAGGGGTGTTGCCGAACTATGGCTACACCTTC. Amino acids: CAIRGSGVLPNYGYTF.

This clonotype was found a few times. The V call is TRBV20-1, the J call TRBJ2-7; D is possibly TRBD1 (6 bases). V lost 0 bases to trimming and J lost 1 base, with 13 bases between them. Germline assignment: CDR1 DFQATT and CDR2 SNEGSKA (reference sequence). This CDR3 contains 15 residues. The CDR3 DNA reads TGCAGTGCTAGAGATCTGCAGGGGCTATCCTACGAGCAGTACTTC. Encoded protein: CSARDLQGLSYEQYF.

The gene calls are TRBV9 and TRBJ2-5; D unclear. The length of the CDR3 is 14 residues. The germline V gene has CDR1 SGDLS and CDR2 YYNGEE. V was clipped by 0 bases and J by 1 base, with 7 bases between them. CDR3 sequence reads: CASSVGISQETQYF. DNA of the CDR3: TGTGCCAGCAGCGTAGGAATCTCCCAAGAGACCCAGTACTTC.

About this clonotype itself: The junction differs from germline at one of its ends, possibly a read error. This rearrangement joins TRBV29-1 to TRBJ2-3; TRBD1 might be the D (7 bases). Germline loops: CDR1 SQVTM, CDR2 ANQGSEA. CDR3 size: 15 residues. Here the CDR3 DNA reads TGCAGCGTTGCTGGGAGGACAGAAGGGACAGATGCGCAGTATTTT. It encodes CSVAGRTEGTDAQYF.

The chain recombines TRBV5-1 with TRBJ1-1, with TRBD1 matching over 7 bases. The CDR3 covers 15 residues. The J segment lost 1 base and the V segment lost 4 bases, leaving 7 bases of the junction unmatched. Looked up from germline, CDR1 is SGHRS and CDR2 is YFSETQ. The DNA of the CDR3 is TGCGCCAGCAGCCACAGGGGCGGTAGGAACACTGAAGCTTTCTTT. Amino acids: CASSHRGGRNTEAFF. Together with reference TRBV5-1 and TRBJ1-1, the CDR3 gives the full variable domain: KAGVTQTPRYLIKTRGQQVTLSCSPISGHRSVSWYQQTPGQGLQFLFEYFSETQRNKGNFPGRFSGRQFSNSRSEMNVSTLELGDSALYLCASSHRGGRNTEAFFGQGTRLTVV.

The chain has TRBV29-1 and TRBJ2-1; the D gene is possibly TRBD1 (5 bases). V shed 8 bases and J shed 0 bases, with 8 bases lying between them. Looked up from germline, CDR1 is SQVTM and CDR2 is ANQGSEA. The CDR3 has 12 amino acids. The CDR3 DNA reads as TGCAGCTATCAGGGCTCCTACAATGAGCAGTTCTTC. Its translation is CSYQGSYNEQFF.

This clonotype was recorded at least ten times. CDR3 bases: TGTGCCAGCAGTGAATCGAACGGAGATACGCAGTATTTT. Translation gives CASSESNGDTQYF. The chain is built from TRBV2 and TRBJ2-3; the D is unclear. The CDR3 is 13 residues long. V dropped 2 bases and J dropped 5 bases, with 8 bases sitting between them. The germline V gene encodes CDR1 SNHLY and CDR2 FYNNEI.